This TCR beta chain was sequenced in a study of regulatory T cells in long-lasting Graves disease. This clonotype was found many times. Unmatched junction bases numbered 5, after V lost 1 base and J lost 4 bases. Germline CDR1 and CDR2: MNHEY and SVGAGI. CDR3 size: 16 residues. The time point was: newly diagnosed GD, antithyroid drugs for less than 3 months. Isolated PBMC RNA provided the starting material for the TCR library. According to the study, TCR beta libraries were built with iRepertoire HTBI primers and CDR3-region Arm-PCR. In TCRdb, the multiplex PCR reads were re-called with MiXCR into one record per CDR3 protein. The repertoire includes some 450,000 distinct CDR3 sequences, around 15% of them detected once, and approximately 11% sits in the top ten. This sample also belongs to another study, concerning T cells in Graves' hyperthyroidism and ophthalmopathy. That source reports: The primer set for the first-round RT-PCR of the TCR CDR3 was HTBI. Most expanded thyroid clonotypes above 0.001 recurred in blood.

The receptor comes from a woman aged 25 to 39 with Graves disease. The chain carries TRBV6-5 and TRBJ2-2; 8 bases align to TRBD1. The sequencing here drew on peripheral blood mononuclear cells (PBMCs), taken at new diagnosis, from a patient treated with antithyroid drugs. The CDR3 loop reads CASSYLDRALTGELFF. The CDR3 bases are TGTGCCAGCAGTTACTTGGACAGGGCCCTCACCGGGGAGCTGTTTTTT.